A single sample is the source of the 25 T cell receptor beta chains below, sequenced in a study of blood T cells in healthy people across ages. A J-beta primer mix and a sample-barcoded 5' primer were used in a second PCR of roughly 6 to 11 cycles. TCRdb analysed the 5' RACE reads with MiXCR anew, one entry per CDR3 protein. The sample yields 780,000 or so distinct CDR3 sequences, around three fifths seen once. Sequenced sample: blood. These receptor sequences come from a man aged 40-49 years in good health.

In the case of this clonotype: A read error may produce the germline difference seen at one junction end. CDR3 sequence reads: CSARHQARGPSAKNIQYF. CDR3 coding DNA: TGCAGTGCTAGACACCAAGCCCGGGGACCTTCAGCCAAAAACATCCAGTACTTC. The chain links TRBV20-1 to TRBJ2-4; perhaps D is TRBD1 or TRBD2 (5 bases each). The CDR3 length is 18 residues. Germline V gene data show CDR1 as DFQATT and CDR2 as SNEGSKA (reference sequence).

The V and J genes are TRBV29-1 and TRBJ1-2, with D tentatively TRBD1 (6 bases). Trimming removed 7 bases from V and 5 bases from J, with 17 bases in between. The CDR3 consists of 13 residues. Germline V gives CDR1 SQVTM, CDR2 ANQGSEA. For the CDR3, the DNA is TGCAGCGCCCGGGACACGGGGACTTATGGCTACACCTTC. This gives the protein CSARDTGTYGYTF. Drawing the rest from reference TRBV29-1 and TRBJ1-2, the complete variable domain is SAVISQKPSRDICQRGTSLTIQCQVDSQVTMMFWYRQQPGQSLTLIATANQGSEATYESGFVIDKFPISRPNLTFSTLTVSNMSPEDSSIYLCSARDTGTYGYTFGSGTRLTVV.

This chain links TRBV15 with TRBJ2-1; D possibly corresponds to TRBD2 (5 bases). Trimming pared 3 bases from V and 6 bases from J, leaving 15 bases between. The CDR3 runs 15 residues. Germline CDR1 reads LNHNV; CDR2 reads YYDKDF (reference sequence). The CDR3 nucleotides read TGTGCCACCAGCAGTACCGGGATCTACCTCAATGAGCAGTTCTTC. Protein product: CATSSTGIYLNEQFF.

This rearrangement joins TRBV5-1 to TRBJ1-6; 7 bases map to TRBD1. J gave up 0 bases and V 3 bases, and 3 bases lay outside the gene matches. The CDR3 is 16 residues long. CDR1 is SGHRS, CDR2 YFSETQ, per germline. CDR3 loop: CASSSRDSSYNSPLHF. The CDR3 nucleotides are TGCGCCAGCAGCTCCCGGGACAGCTCCTATAATTCACCCCTCCACTTT.

This clonotype came up many times. This rearrangement joins TRBV7-2 to TRBJ2-1, with TRBD2 matching over 10 bases. CDR1 SGHTA and CDR2 FQGNSA come from the germline V gene. The CDR3 is 14 residues long. V shed 3 bases and J 8 bases; nucleotides not matched to a gene: 4. CDR3 bases: TGTGCCAGCAGCTTCAAGCGGGGGGGCTATGAGCAGTTCTTC. Protein sequence: CASSFKRGGYEQFF. The variable domain in full, completed from reference TRBV7-2 and TRBJ2-1, reads GAGVSQSPSNKVTEKGKDVELRCDPISGHTALYWYRQSLGQGLEFLIYFQGNSAPDKSGLPSDRFSAERTGGSVSTLTIQRTQQEDSAVYLCASSFKRGGYEQFFGPGTRLTVL.

The V gene is TRBV4-2, the J gene TRBJ2-1; the D call may be TRBD1 or TRBD2 (5 bases each). The CDR3 has 15 residues. CDR1 LGHNA and CDR2 YNFKEQ come from the germline V gene. Trimming removed 4 bases from V and 3 bases from J, with 13 bases in between. CDR3 sequence reads: CASSRPGTDYNEQFF. CDR3 coding DNA: TGTGCCAGCAGCCGTCCCGGGACGGACTACAATGAGCAGTTCTTC.

The gene calls are TRBV19 and TRBJ1-5, with 8 positions matching TRBD1. Germline assignment: CDR1 LNHDA and CDR2 SQIVND (reference sequence). Trimming at V came to 4 bases and at J to 4 bases, leaving 3 bases not matched to a gene. The CDR3 has 14 amino acids. The chain's CDR3 is CASSRTGMNQPQHF. Here the CDR3 DNA reads TGTGCCAGTAGTAGGACAGGGATGAATCAGCCCCAGCATTTT.

This rearrangement joins TRBV7-3 to TRBJ2-1; D unclear. V shed 2 bases and J shed 6 bases, with 20 bases lying between them. This CDR3 has 17 residues. The germline V gene encodes CDR1 SGHTA and CDR2 FQGTGA. For the CDR3, the DNA is TGTGCCAGCAGCTTAGGGAATAACTTCCCTCTCGCCAATGAGCAGTTCTTC. Residues: CASSLGNNFPLANEQFF.

The rearrangement joins TRBV5-1 to TRBJ2-2, with no clear D. The CDR3 runs to 14 residues. Germline CDR1 is SGHRS and CDR2 is YFSETQ. V was trimmed by 3 bases and J by 4 bases, leaving 10 bases between them. CDR3 bases: TGCGCCAGCAGCTGGCGGAGTACCACCGGGGAGCTGTTTTTT. Translated: CASSWRSTTGELFF.

The chain joins TRBV7-2 to TRBJ2-6, with D possibly being TRBD1 (6 bases). V lost 3 bases and J 11 bases, leaving 8 bases between the germline ends. Germline V CDR1 and CDR2: SGHTA, FQGNSA. This CDR3 is 12 amino acids long. CDR3 bases: TGTGCCAGCAGCTTGACAGGTGACGTCCTGACTTTC. Translated, it gives CASSLTGDVLTF.

This clonotype was seen just once. The chain links TRBV15 to TRBJ2-4; no clear D. The CDR3 is made up of 18 amino acids. The ends were cut back, 1 base at V and 0 bases at J, with 16 bases in the middle. The germline gives CDR1 LNHNV, CDR2 YYDKDF (reference sequence). CDR3 residues: CATSRGGQAFLAKNIQYF. Written as DNA, the CDR3 is TGTGCCACCAGCAGAGGTGGGCAGGCATTCCTAGCCAAAAACATTCAGTACTTC.

V and J are TRBV19 and TRBJ2-5, with TRBD2 identical over 8 bases. The CDR3 sequence is 17 residues long. V trimming: 3 bases; J trimming: 11 bases; junction bases outside the gene matches: 20. CDR1 and CDR2 (germline): LNHDA, SQIVND (reference sequence). CDR3 in amino acids: CASSISGASGSYNEQYF. CDR3 DNA sequence: TGTGCCAGTAGTATTTCTGGGGCTAGCGGGTCCTACAATGAGCAGTACTTC.

CDR3 coding DNA: TGTGCCAGCAGCTTAGAACTAGCGGAAGGGGGAGAGACCCAGTACTTC. This sequence encodes CASSLELAEGGETQYF. The V call is TRBV7-2, the J call TRBJ2-5; TRBD2 matches 8 bases. Per germline, CDR1 SGHTA and CDR2 FQGNSA. J was trimmed by 4 bases and V by 1 base; bases with no gene match: 8. The CDR3 is 16 amino acids.

This chain uses TRBV6-1 with TRBJ2-4; the D gene could be TRBD1 or TRBD2 (5 bases each). The CDR3 loop spans 15 amino acids. V lost 6 bases, J lost 3 bases, and 15 bases lay in between. Per the germline V gene, CDR1 is MNHNS and CDR2 is SASEGT. The CDR3 bases are TGTGCCAGCAGGGGACCGTGGGAGAGCAAAAACATTCAGTACTTC. This encodes CASRGPWESKNIQYF.

The rearrangement uses TRBV7-3 and TRBJ1-1; no firm D call. CDR1 and CDR2 (germline): SGHTA, FQGTGA. Trimming took off 5 bases at V and 4 bases at J, with 11 bases between the two ends. CDR3 size: 13 residues. The CDR3 protein is CASSQGGSTEAFF. As DNA, the CDR3 is TGTGCCAGCAGCCAAGGCGGGAGCACTGAAGCTTTCTTT.

This rearrangement joins TRBV6-1 to TRBJ1-5; tentatively, D is TRBD1 (5 bases). V was pared by 6 bases and J by 2 bases, with 11 bases between. The CDR3 spans 14 residues. From germline, CDR1 is MNHNS and CDR2 SASEGT. The CDR3, as DNA: TGTGCCAGCAGCAATACAGGAGGCAATCAGCCCCAGCATTTT. Translation: CASSNTGGNQPQHF.

The chain uses TRBV20-1 and TRBJ1-6, with 7 bases lining up with TRBD1. Trimming at V came to 3 bases and at J to 8 bases, leaving 7 bases not matched to a gene. The CDR3 is made up of 14 amino acids. Germline CDR1 and CDR2: DFQATT and SNEGSKA (reference sequence). The CDR3 DNA follows: TGCAGTGCTAGCCAGACAGGGCTTTATTCACCCCTCCACTTT. This codes for CSASQTGLYSPLHF.

V usage is TRBV27 and J usage is TRBJ2-7; a weak D match, TRBD1 (6 bases). The J call may be faulty, since TRBJ2-5 better matches the DNA end. The CDR3 covers 14 residues. Germline CDR1 is MNHEY and CDR2 is SMNVEV (reference sequence). CDR3 in DNA: TGTGCCAGCAGTTCGACCCAGGGGATGGAGACCCAGTACTTC. Translating it yields CASSSTQGMETQYF.

In this sample, this clonotype turned up a few times. The CDR3 protein is CASSLASTVWTDTQYF. The CDR3, as DNA: TGCGCCAGCAGCTTAGCTTCGACAGTTTGGACAGATACGCAGTATTTT. The chain combines TRBV5-1 with TRBJ2-3; D is possibly TRBD1 (5 bases). Trimming removed 2 bases at V and 3 bases at J, with 16 bases between. The CDR3 loop spans 16 amino acids. Per germline, CDR1 SGHRS and CDR2 YFSETQ.

This chain joins TRBV20-1 and TRBJ1-2; D gene unclear. The CDR3 runs to 12 residues. V dropped 3 bases and J dropped 4 bases, with 9 bases sitting between them. CDR1 is DFQATT, CDR2 SNEGSKA, per germline (reference sequence). The CDR3: CSASLGSYGYTF. The CDR3 DNA reads TGCAGTGCTAGTTTGGGGTCCTATGGCTACACCTTC.

The chain couples TRBV5-1 to TRBJ2-7; D perhaps matches TRBD2 (5 bases). Matching the DNA end better, TRBJ2-5 makes the J call doubtful. The CDR3 consists of 16 residues. The germline V gene encodes CDR1 SGHRS and CDR2 YFSETQ. The CDR3 reads CASSLGVLAGGETQYF. As DNA, the CDR3 is TGCGCCAGCAGCTTGGGGGTCCTAGCCGGCGGGGAGACCCAGTACTTC.

This chain connects TRBV9 to TRBJ2-1; no clear D gene. The CDR3 consists of 14 residues. The V gene lost 0 bases and the J gene lost 5 bases, with 9 bases spanning the gap. Germline CDR1 and CDR2: SGDLS and YYNGEE. The CDR3 reads CASSVELSHNEQFF. For the CDR3, the DNA is TGTGCCAGCAGCGTAGAGCTCAGTCACAATGAGCAGTTCTTC.

This clonotype was picked up a small number of times. The gene calls are TRBV7-3 and TRBJ2-3; 7 bases agree with TRBD2. The CDR3 runs 14 residues. Germline trimming cut 4 bases from V and 4 bases from J; bases unmatched to any gene: 5. Germline-derived CDR1 and CDR2 are SGHTA and FQGTGA. The CDR3 coding sequence is TGTGCCAGCAGCTCCAGACTAGCAGCAGATACGCAGTATTTT. Translation gives CASSSRLAADTQYF.

The V and J genes are TRBV29-1 and TRBJ2-1, with 15 bases matching TRBD2. Germline values: CDR1 SQVTM, CDR2 ANQGSEA. The CDR3 is 14 amino acids. Trimming took 4 bases from V and 9 from J; bases not matched to a gene: 4. The CDR3 region has the DNA TGCAGCGTTGGGGGACTAGCGGGGGGTGGTGAGCAGTTCTTC. Its protein product is CSVGGLAGGGEQFF.

This chain links TRBV3-1 with TRBJ2-2, with a tentative D call TRBD1 (6 bases). CDR3 size: 13 residues. Looked up from germline, CDR1 is LGHDT and CDR2 is YNNKEL (reference sequence). The V end lost 5 bases, the J end lost 5 bases, and 9 bases lay between the germline ends. CDR3 DNA: TGTGCCAGCAGCATCAGGGGTACCGGGGAGCTGTTTTTT. Translating gives CASSIRGTGELFF. The full variable domain, rest sourced from reference TRBV3-1 and TRBJ2-2, is DTAVSQTPKYLVTQMGNDKSIKCEQNLGHDTMYWYKQDSKKFLKIMFSYNNKELIINETVPNRFSPKSPDKAHLNLHINSLELGDSAVYFCASSIRGTGELFFGEGSRLTVL.